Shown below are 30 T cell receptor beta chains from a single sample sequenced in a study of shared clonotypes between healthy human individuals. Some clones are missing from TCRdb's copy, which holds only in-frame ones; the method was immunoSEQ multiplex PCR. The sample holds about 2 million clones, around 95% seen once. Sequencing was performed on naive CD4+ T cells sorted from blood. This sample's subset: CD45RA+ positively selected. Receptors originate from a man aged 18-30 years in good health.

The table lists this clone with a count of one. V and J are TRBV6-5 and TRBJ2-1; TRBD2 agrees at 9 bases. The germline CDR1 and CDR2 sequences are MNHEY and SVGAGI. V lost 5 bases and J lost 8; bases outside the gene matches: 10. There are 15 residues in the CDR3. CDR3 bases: TGTGCCAGCAGTCCTCCGGGACTAGCTAGCGATGAGCAGTTCTTC. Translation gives CASSPPGLASDEQFF.

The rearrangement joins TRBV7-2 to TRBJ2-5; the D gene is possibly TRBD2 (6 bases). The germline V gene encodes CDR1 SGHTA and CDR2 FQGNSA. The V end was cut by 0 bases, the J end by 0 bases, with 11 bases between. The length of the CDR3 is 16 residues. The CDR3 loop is CASSLAPGENQETQYF. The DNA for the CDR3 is TGTGCCAGCAGCTTAGCCCCGGGAGAAAACCAAGAGACCCAGTACTTC.

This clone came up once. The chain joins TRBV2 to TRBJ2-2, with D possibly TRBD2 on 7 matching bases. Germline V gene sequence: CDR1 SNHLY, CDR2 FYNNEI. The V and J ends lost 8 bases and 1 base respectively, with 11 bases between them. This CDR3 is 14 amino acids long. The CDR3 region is CASREDRNTGELFF. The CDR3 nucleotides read TGTGCCAGCCGGGAGGACAGGAACACCGGGGAGCTGTTTTTT.

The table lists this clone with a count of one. DNA for the CDR3: TGTGCCAGCAGTGAATTATCGGGGGTAGGATACGATGGCTACACCTTC. It codes for CASSELSGVGYDGYTF. The genes are TRBV2 and TRBJ1-2, with D maybe TRBD1 (5 bases). CDR3 size: 16 residues. Trimming shortened V by 2 bases and J by 6 bases, and 19 bases separated the two germline ends. CDR1 SNHLY and CDR2 FYNNEI come from the germline V gene. Combining the CDR3 with reference TRBV2 and TRBJ1-2 gives the whole variable domain EPEVTQTPSHQVTQMGQEVILRCVPISNHLYFYWYRQILGQKVEFLVSFYNNEISEKSEIFDDQFSVERPDGSNFTLKIRSTKLEDSAMYFCASSELSGVGYDGYTFGSGTRLTVV.

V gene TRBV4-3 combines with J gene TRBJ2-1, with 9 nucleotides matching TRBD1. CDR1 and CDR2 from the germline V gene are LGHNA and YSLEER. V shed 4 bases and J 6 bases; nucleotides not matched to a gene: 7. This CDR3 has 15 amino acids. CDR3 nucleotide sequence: TGCGCCAGCAGCCCCGGGACAGGGAGTTTCAATGAGCAGTTCTTC. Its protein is CASSPGTGSFNEQFF.

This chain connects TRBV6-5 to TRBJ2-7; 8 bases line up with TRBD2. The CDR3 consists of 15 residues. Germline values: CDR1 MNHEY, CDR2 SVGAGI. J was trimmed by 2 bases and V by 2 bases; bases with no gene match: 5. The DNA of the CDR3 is TGTGCCAGCAGTTACGAATCGGGGGGGACCTACGAGCAGTACTTC. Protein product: CASSYESGGTYEQYF.

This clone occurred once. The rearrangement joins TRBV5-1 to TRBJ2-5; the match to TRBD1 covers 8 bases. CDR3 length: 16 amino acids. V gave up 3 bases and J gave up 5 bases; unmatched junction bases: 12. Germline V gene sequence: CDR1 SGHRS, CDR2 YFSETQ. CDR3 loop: CASSSLGQGLSETQYF. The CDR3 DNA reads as TGCGCCAGCAGCTCCCTAGGACAGGGTCTAAGCGAGACCCAGTACTTC.

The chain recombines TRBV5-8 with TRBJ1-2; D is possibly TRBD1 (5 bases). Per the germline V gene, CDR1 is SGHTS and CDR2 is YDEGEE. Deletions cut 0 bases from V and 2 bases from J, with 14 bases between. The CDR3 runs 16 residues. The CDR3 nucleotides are TGTGCCAGCAGCTTGGGATCCACAGGACTAAACTATGGCTACACCTTC. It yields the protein CASSLGSTGLNYGYTF.

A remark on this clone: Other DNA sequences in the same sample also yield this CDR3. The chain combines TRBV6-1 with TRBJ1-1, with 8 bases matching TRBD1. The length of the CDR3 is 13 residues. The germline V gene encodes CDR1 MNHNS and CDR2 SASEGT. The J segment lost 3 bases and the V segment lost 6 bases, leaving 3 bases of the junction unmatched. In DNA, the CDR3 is TGTGCCAGCAGGACAGGGGAATACACTGAAGCTTTCTTT. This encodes CASRTGEYTEAFF.

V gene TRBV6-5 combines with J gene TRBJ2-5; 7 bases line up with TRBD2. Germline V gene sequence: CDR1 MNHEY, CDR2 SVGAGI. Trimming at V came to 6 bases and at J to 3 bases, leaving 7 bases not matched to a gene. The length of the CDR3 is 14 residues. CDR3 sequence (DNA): TGTGCCAGCAGCCGCGGACTAGACAAAGAGACCCAGTACTTC. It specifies CASSRGLDKETQYF.

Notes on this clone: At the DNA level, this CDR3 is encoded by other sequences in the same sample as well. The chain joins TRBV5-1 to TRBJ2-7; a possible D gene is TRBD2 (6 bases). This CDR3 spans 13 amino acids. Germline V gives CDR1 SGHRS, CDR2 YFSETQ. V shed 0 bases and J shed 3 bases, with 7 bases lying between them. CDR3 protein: CASSLDSGYEQYF. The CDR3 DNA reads TGCGCCAGCAGCTTGGATAGCGGCTACGAGCAGTACTTC.

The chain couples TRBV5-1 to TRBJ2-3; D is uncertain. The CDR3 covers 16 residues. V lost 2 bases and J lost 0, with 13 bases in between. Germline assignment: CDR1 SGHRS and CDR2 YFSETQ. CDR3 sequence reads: CASSFRHATSTDTQYF. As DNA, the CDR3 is TGCGCCAGCAGCTTCAGACATGCTACTAGCACAGATACGCAGTATTTT.

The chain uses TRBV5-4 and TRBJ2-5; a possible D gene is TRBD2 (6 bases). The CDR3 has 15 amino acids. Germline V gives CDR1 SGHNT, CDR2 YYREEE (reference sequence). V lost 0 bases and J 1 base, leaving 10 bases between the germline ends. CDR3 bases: TGTGCCAGCAGCTTGGGCCTAGCGACCCAAGAGACCCAGTACTTC. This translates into CASSLGLATQETQYF.

CDR3 bases: TGTGCCAGCTCACCACCGATCGGACAGGGAATTTACGAGCAGTACTTC. Amino acid sequence: CASSPPIGQGIYEQYF. The chain joins TRBV18 to TRBJ2-7, with 8 bases identical to TRBD1. This CDR3 has 16 residues. The V gene end was trimmed by 0 bases and the J gene end by 4 bases; junction bases not matched to a gene: 8. Looked up from germline, CDR1 is KGHSH and CDR2 is LQKENI.

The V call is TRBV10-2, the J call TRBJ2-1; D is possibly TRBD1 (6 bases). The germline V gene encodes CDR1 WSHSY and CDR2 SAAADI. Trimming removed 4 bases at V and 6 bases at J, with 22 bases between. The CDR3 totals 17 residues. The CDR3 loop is CASSGYSDRRAGNEQFF. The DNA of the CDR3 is TGCGCCAGCAGTGGGTACTCGGACAGACGGGCAGGCAATGAGCAGTTCTTC.

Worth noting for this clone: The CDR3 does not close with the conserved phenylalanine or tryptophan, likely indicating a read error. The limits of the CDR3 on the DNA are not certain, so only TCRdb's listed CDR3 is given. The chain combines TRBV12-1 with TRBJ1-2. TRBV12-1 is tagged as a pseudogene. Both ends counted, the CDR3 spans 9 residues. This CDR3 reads CASNAGIRY.

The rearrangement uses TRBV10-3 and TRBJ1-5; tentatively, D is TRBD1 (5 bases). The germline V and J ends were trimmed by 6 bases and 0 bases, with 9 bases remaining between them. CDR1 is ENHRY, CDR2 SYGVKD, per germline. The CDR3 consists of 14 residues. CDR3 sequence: CAIRDSNSNQPQHF. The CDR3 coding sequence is TGTGCCATCAGAGACAGCAATAGCAATCAGCCCCAGCATTTT.

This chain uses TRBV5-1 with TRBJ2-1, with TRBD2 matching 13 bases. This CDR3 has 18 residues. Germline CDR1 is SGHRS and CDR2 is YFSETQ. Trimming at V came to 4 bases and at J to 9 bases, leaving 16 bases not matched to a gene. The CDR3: CASSIDTPTSGRRLEQFF. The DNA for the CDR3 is TGCGCCAGCAGCATAGATACGCCGACTAGCGGGAGGAGGCTTGAGCAGTTCTTC.

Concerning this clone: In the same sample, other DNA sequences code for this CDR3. The CDR3 bases are TGCGCCAGCAGCTTAACGGGTTCCTACAATGAGCAGTTCTTC. Amino acids: CASSLTGSYNEQFF. The chain employs TRBV5-1 and TRBJ2-1; D call uncertain. The V end lost 2 bases, the J end lost 1 base, and 7 bases lay between the germline ends. Germline CDR1 is SGHRS and CDR2 is YFSETQ. CDR3 length: 14 amino acids.

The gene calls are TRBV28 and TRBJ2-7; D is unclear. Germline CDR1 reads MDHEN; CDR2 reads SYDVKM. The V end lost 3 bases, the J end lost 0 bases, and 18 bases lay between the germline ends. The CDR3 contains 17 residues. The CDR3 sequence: CASSFSPFRRSSYEQYF. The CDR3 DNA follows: TGTGCCAGCAGTTTTTCCCCCTTTAGAAGAAGCTCCTACGAGCAGTACTTC. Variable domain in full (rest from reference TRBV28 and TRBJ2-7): DVKVTQSSRYLVKRTGEKVFLECVQDMDHENMFWYRQDPGLGLRLIYFSYDVKMKEKGDIPEGYSVSREKKERFSLILESASTNQTSMYLCASSFSPFRRSSYEQYFGPGTRLTVT.

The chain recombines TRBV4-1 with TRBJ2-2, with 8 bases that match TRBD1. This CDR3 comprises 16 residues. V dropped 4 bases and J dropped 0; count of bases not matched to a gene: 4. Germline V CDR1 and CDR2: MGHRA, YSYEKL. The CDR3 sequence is CASSLRTGTNTGELFF. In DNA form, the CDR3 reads TGCGCCAGCAGCCTGAGGACAGGGACGAACACCGGGGAGCTGTTTTTT.

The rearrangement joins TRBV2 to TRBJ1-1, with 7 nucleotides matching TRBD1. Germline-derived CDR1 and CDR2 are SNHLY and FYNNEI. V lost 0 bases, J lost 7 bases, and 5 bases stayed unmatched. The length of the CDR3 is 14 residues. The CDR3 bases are TGTGCCAGCAGTGAAGCGGGACAGAAACTTGAAGCTTTCTTT. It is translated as CASSEAGQKLEAFF.

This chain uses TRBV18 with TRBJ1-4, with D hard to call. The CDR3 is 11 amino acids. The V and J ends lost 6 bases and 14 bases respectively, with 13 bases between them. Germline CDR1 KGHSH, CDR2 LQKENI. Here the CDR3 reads CASSAGQPLFF. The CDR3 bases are TGTGCCAGCTCCGCCGGGCAGCCTCTGTTTTTT.

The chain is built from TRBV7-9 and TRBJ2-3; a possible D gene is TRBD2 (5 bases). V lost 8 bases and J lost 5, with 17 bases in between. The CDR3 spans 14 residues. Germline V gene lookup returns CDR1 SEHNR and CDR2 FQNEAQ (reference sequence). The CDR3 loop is CASSSVRGGDTQYF. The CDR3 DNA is TGTGCCAGCTCCTCCGTCCGAGGAGGAGATACGCAGTATTTT.

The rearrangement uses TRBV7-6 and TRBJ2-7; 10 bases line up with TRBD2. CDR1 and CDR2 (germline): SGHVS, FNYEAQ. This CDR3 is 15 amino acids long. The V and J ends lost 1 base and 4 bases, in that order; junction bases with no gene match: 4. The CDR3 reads CASSLVRAGGYEQYF. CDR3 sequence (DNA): TGTGCCAGCAGCTTAGTCCGAGCGGGAGGGTACGAGCAGTACTTC.

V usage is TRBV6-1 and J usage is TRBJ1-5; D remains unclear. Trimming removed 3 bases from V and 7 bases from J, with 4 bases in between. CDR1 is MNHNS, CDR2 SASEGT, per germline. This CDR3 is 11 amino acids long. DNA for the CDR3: TGTGCCAGCAGTGAGGAACAGCCCCAGCATTTT. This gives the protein CASSEEQPQHF.

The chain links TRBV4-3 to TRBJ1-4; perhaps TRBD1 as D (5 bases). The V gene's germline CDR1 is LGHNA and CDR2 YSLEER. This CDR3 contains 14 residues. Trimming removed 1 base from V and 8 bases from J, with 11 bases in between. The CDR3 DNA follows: TGCGCCAGCAGCCAAGTTGGGGGAGGGGAAAAACTGTTTTTT. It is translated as CASSQVGGGEKLFF.

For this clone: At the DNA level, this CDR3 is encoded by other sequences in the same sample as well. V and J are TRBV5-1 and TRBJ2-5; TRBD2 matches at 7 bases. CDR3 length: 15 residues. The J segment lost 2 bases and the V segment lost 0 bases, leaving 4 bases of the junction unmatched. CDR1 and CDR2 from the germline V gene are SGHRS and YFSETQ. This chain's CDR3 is CASSLVGTTQETQYF. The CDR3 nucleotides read TGCGCCAGCAGCTTGGTCGGGACTACTCAAGAGACCCAGTACTTC.

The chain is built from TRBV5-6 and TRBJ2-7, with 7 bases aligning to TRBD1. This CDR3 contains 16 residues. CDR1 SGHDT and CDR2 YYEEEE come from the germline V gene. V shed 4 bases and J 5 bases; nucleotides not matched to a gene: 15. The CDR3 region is CASSNPDRASRNEQYF. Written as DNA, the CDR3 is TGTGCCAGCAGCAATCCCGACAGGGCGTCCAGGAACGAGCAGTACTTC. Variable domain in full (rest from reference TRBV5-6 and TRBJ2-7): DAGVTQSPTHLIKTRGQQVTLRCSPKSGHDTVSWYQQALGQGPQFIFQYYEEEERQRGNFPDRFSGHQFPNYSSELNVNALLLGDSALYLCASSNPDRASRNEQYFGPGTRLTVT.

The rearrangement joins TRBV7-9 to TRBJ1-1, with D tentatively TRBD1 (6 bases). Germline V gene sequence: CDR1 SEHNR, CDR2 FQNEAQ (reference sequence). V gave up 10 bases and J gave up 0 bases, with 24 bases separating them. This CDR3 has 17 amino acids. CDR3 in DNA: TGTGCCAACAGAAAGGCGGCAGGGGCGAACATGAACACTGAAGCTTTCTTT. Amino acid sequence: CANRKAAGANMNTEAFF.